This T cell receptor beta chain was recorded in a study of T cells in Graves' hyperthyroidism and ophthalmopathy. Study information: Peripheral blood draws took place at initial diagnosis, ahead of any treatment.

This clonotype was detected ten times or more. From germline, CDR1 is MNHEY and CDR2 SVGAGI. This CDR3 comprises 15 residues. Trimming pared 2 bases from V and 2 bases from J, leaving 7 bases between. Patients showing uncontrolled infection, other autoimmune disease, pregnancy or lactation were ineligible. Amplification targeted TCR beta CDR3 regions from RNA transcripts. HTBI primers drove first-round RT-PCR of the TCR CDR3. TCRdb re-called the multiplex PCR reads with MiXCR, one entry per CDR3 protein. The data hold around 600,000 distinct CDR3 sequences, with 12% to 15% observed a single time. This chain connects TRBV6-5 to TRBJ1-6; TRBD1 might be the D (5 bases). This clonotype originated in a woman between 18 and 29 years old with Graves' ophthalmopathy. Sample: blood. This chain's CDR3 is CASSYGGAYNSPLHF. CDR3 sequence (DNA): TGTGCCAGCAGTTACGGGGGAGCCTATAATTCACCCCTCCACTTT.